This is a list of T cell receptor beta chains from one sample in a study of OX40 agonist ivuxolimab in advanced cancers. Here immunoSEQ multiplex PCR was the method, and the copy in TCRdb shows in-frame clones only, minus some. Here the sample spans just over 50,000 clones, about 77% being singletons. The input for sequencing was CD4+ or CD8+ T cells sorted from blood, taken in a trial of the OX40 agonist ivuxolimab. These receptors were taken from an adult with an advanced solid tumor such as melanoma, head and neck, liver or kidney cancer. CDR3s include the opening cysteine and the closing phenylalanine or tryptophan.

v_gene,j_gene,CDR3aa
TRBV11-2,TRBJ1-2,CASSPGQGYYGYTF
TRBV6-5,TRBJ2-6,CASSYYEGAGANVLTF
TRBV5-4,TRBJ2-7,CASSFTGSEQYF
TRBV19,TRBJ1-1,CASSMVEGPLNTEAFF
TRBV5-1,TRBJ2-2,CASTSTGAMTGELFF
TRBV18,TRBJ1-1,CASSPTQNTEAFF
TRBV11-2,TRBJ1-1,CASSLPAGGHAFF
TRBV28,TRBJ1-2,CASSITGTGGRGYTF
TRBV10-3,TRBJ1-2,CAISEFRTNIGAAGGYTF
TRBV6-5,TRBJ1-2,CASRRQAGSYGYTF
TRBV5-8,TRBJ2-2,CASSLAGYGELFF
TRBV6-5,TRBJ1-5,CASRQQGNSNQPQHF
TRBV10-3,TRBJ1-4,CAISPRRGSNEKLFF
TRBV5-6,TRBJ2-7,CASSLPMTYEQYF
TRBV5-1,TRBJ1-1,CASSSGGRVRGMNTEAFF
TRBV4-1,TRBJ1-5,CASSQGGAGGFQPQHF
TRBV5-4,TRBJ2-7,CASSLDNYEQYF
TRBV28,TRBJ1-4,CASSQGGQGNEKLFF
TRBV5-1,TRBJ1-1,CASSPPGDTEAFF
TRBV6-1,TRBJ1-5,CASGLNRLQPQHF
TRBV2,TRBJ2-7,CASSESGYEQYF
TRBV5-4,TRBJ2-5,CASSSGTAQETQYF
TRBV2,TRBJ2-3,CASSEVLAGSGDTQYF
TRBV10-1,TRBJ2-1,CASSDPGGTAYNEQFF
TRBV10-3,TRBJ1-2,CAISELEGYYGYTF
TRBV29-1,TRBJ2-3,CSVERTGGTDTQYF
TRBV7-3,TRBJ2-1,CASSLQAGGAAGEQFF
TRBV6-5,TRBJ1-3,CASRLRIGNTIYF
TRBV7-2,TRBJ1-5,CASSFDRGIGPQHF